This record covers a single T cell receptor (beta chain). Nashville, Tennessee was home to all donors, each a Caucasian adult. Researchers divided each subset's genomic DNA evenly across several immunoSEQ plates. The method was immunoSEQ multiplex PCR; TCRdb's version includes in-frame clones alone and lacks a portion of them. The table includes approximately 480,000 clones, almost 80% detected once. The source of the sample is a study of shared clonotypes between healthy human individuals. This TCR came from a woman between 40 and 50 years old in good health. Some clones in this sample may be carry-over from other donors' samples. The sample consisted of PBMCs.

DNA of the CDR3: TGTGCCAGCGCGGCTAGTTTGGTCGGGGAGCTGTTTTTT. Its translation is CASAASLVGELFF. This chain uses TRBV7-2 with TRBJ2-2; D is undetermined. V lost 8 bases to trimming and J lost 7 bases, with 14 bases between them. Germline assignment: CDR1 SGHTA and CDR2 FQGNSA. CDR3 length: 13 residues.